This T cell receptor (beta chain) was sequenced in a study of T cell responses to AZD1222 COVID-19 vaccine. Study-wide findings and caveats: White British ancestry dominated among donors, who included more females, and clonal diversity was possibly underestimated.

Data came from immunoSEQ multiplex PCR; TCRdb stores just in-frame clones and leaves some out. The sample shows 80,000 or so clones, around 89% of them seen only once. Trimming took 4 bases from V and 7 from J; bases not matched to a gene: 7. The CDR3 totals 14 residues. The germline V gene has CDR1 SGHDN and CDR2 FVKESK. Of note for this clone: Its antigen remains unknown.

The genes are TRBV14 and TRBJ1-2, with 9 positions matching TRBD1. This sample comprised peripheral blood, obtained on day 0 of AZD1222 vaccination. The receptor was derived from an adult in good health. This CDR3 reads CASSLLGQGSGYTF. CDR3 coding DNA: TGTGCCAGCAGCCTGTTGGGACAGGGAAGTGGCTACACCTTC.